Presented here are 29 T cell receptor beta chains from one specimen sequenced in a study of cytomegalovirus exposure and HLA in healthy donors. This PCR relied on a set of 60 Vbeta primers and 13 Jbeta primers. Only in-frame clones appear in the TCRdb table, and some are missing; sequencing was by immunoSEQ multiplex PCR. This repertoire shows fewer than 140,000 clones, 75% found once; its top ten account for 2.5% to 3.5%. Sequencing was carried out using PBMCs. All receptors come from a male donor in good health and CMV-seropositive.

This clone showed up just once. The genes are TRBV19 and TRBJ2-7; 9 nucleotides align to TRBD1. Trimming took 3 bases from V and 7 from J; bases not matched to a gene: 16. The CDR3 is 17 residues long. CDR1 is LNHDA, CDR2 SQIVND, per germline (reference sequence). CDR3 sequence: CASSITDRGTRALEQYF. The CDR3 DNA sequence: TGTGCCAGTAGTATCACGGACAGGGGTACACGAGCTTTGGAGCAGTACTTC.

V and J are TRBV15 and TRBJ2-1; 11 bases are shared with TRBD2. V dropped 1 base and J dropped 5; count of bases not matched to a gene: 10. Germline V lookup: CDR1 LNHNV, CDR2 YYDKDF (reference sequence). The CDR3 contains 18 residues. CDR3 loop: CATSRGSPTSGINNEQFF. The CDR3 nucleotides read TGTGCCACCAGCAGAGGATCCCCGACTAGCGGGATAAACAATGAGCAGTTCTTC.

V usage is TRBV7-2 and J usage is TRBJ1-6, with TRBD1 matching 8 bases. The V gene's germline CDR1 is SGHTA and CDR2 FQGNSA. After removal of 2 bases from V and 7 bases from J, the junction contained 1 base not matched to a gene. The CDR3 is made up of 14 amino acids. The CDR3 spells CASSLNRGNSPLHF. The CDR3 region has the DNA TGTGCCAGCAGCTTAAACAGGGGGAATTCACCCCTCCACTTT.

For this clone: A read error may produce the germline difference seen at one junction end. J is TRBJ2-1 and V is TRBV7-9; possibly TRBD2 for D (6 bases). Per germline, CDR1 SEHNR and CDR2 FQNEAQ (reference sequence). The CDR3 has 14 amino acids. CDR3 region: CASRPGTDYKEQFF. The CDR3 DNA reads TGTGCCAGCAGACCCGGGACGGACTACAAGGAGCAGTTCTTC. The whole variable domain, filled in from reference TRBV7-9 and TRBJ2-1, reads DTGVSQNPRHKITKRGQNVTFRCDPISEHNRLYWYRQTLGQGPEFLTYFQNEAQLEKSRLLSDRFSAERPKGSFSTLEIQRTEQGDSAMYLCASRPGTDYKEQFFGPGTRLTVL.

The rearrangement links TRBV19 to TRBJ2-7, with TRBD2 matching over 12 bases. V gave up 9 bases and J gave up 3 bases; unmatched junction bases: 6. Germline-derived CDR1 and CDR2 are LNHDA and SQIVND (reference sequence). This CDR3 comprises 14 residues. The CDR3 loop reads CASGTSGRSYEQYF. CDR3 sequence (DNA): TGTGCCAGCGGAACTAGCGGGAGGAGCTACGAGCAGTACTTC.

The chain uses TRBV6-1 and TRBJ2-7; perhaps TRBD1 as D (5 bases). V was pared by 7 bases and J by 1 base, with 14 bases between. Germline CDR1 MNHNS, CDR2 SASEGT. This CDR3 is 14 amino acids long. The CDR3 DNA reads as TGTGCCAGCATCTGGACACCTGAGTCCTACGAGCAGTACTTC. Amino acid sequence: CASIWTPESYEQYF.

This clone was recorded a few times. This chain uses TRBV11-2 with TRBJ2-7, with TRBD1 matching over 8 bases. There are 14 residues in the CDR3. V shed 4 bases, J shed 1 base, and the junction held 3 bases outside the gene matches. In germline, CDR1 is SGHAT, CDR2 FQNNGV. CDR3 in DNA: TGTGCCAGCAGCTACGGGACAGGATCCTACGAGCAGTACTTC. Encoded protein: CASSYGTGSYEQYF.

V gene TRBV7-2 combines with J gene TRBJ2-1; D might be TRBD1 (5 bases). V was trimmed by 4 bases and J by 10 bases, leaving 8 bases between them. There are 11 residues in the CDR3. Germline CDR1 reads SGHTA; CDR2 reads FQGNSA. The chain's CDR3 is CASSSGPEQFF. The CDR3, as DNA: TGTGCCAGCAGCTCAGGGCCAGAGCAGTTCTTC.

This rearrangement joins TRBV7-9 to TRBJ1-1; no definite D call. Trimming shortened V by 5 bases and J by 5 bases, and 18 bases separated the two germline ends. This CDR3 has 15 residues. Germline V lookup: CDR1 SEHNR, CDR2 FQNEAQ (reference sequence). CDR3 amino acids: CASSVSRTGTTEAFF. In nucleotides, the CDR3 is TGTGCCAGCAGCGTTTCACGGACGGGAACTACTGAAGCTTTCTTT.

The chain has TRBV7-8 and TRBJ1-6; no clear D. Germline V gives CDR1 SGHVS, CDR2 FQNEAQ. V was shortened by 1 base and J by 4 bases, with 14 bases between the two germline ends. This CDR3 spans 17 amino acids. CDR3 nucleotides: TGTGCCAGCAGCTTAGTGCTGGGCAGCCAGTATAATTCACCCCTCCACTTT. Amino acid sequence: CASSLVLGSQYNSPLHF.

The chain has TRBV2 and TRBJ2-1; D gene unclear. This CDR3 is built from 11 residues. The V and J ends lost 4 bases and 8 bases respectively, with 6 bases between them. The V gene's germline CDR1 is SNHLY and CDR2 FYNNEI. CDR3 region: CASSGAYEQFF. In DNA form, the CDR3 reads TGTGCCAGCAGTGGGGCATATGAGCAGTTCTTC.

The gene calls are TRBV28 and TRBJ2-2; TRBD1 matches 7 bases. CDR3 length equals 16 residues. CDR1 is MDHEN and CDR2 is SYDVKM in the germline V gene. V shed 7 bases and J 0 bases; nucleotides not matched to a gene: 8. The CDR3 DNA is TGTGCCAGCAAAAACACAGGGGCCCCGAACACCGGGGAGCTGTTTTTT. It encodes CASKNTGAPNTGELFF.

The chain recombines TRBV27 with TRBJ2-7; possible D gene TRBD2, 6 bases. Trimming removed 3 bases from V and 5 bases from J, with 20 bases in between. The CDR3 extends over 16 amino acids. Germline V lookup: CDR1 MNHEY, CDR2 SMNVEV (reference sequence). CDR3 loop: CASSFGGPLRANEQYF. The DNA of the CDR3 is TGTGCCAGCAGTTTCGGGGGTCCTCTAAGAGCCAACGAGCAGTACTTC.

V gene TRBV9 combines with J gene TRBJ2-3, with a weak D call TRBD1 (5 bases). Germline assignment: CDR1 SGDLS and CDR2 YYNGEE. Deletions cut 1 base from V and 2 bases from J, with 11 bases between. This CDR3 is 15 amino acids long. This CDR3 reads CASSVRPGYTDTQYF. In DNA form, the CDR3 reads TGTGCCAGCAGCGTACGTCCAGGGTACACAGATACGCAGTATTTT.

This clone is a singleton in its sample. The genes are TRBV25-1 and TRBJ2-5; D possibly corresponds to TRBD1 (6 bases). Deletions cut 4 bases from V and 2 bases from J, with 20 bases between. This CDR3 contains 17 residues. The germline V gene has CDR1 MGHDK and CDR2 SYGVNS. The CDR3: CASSGGIFRTVQETQYF. In nucleotides, the CDR3 is TGTGCCAGCAGTGGAGGGATTTTCAGGACAGTACAAGAGACCCAGTACTTC. The variable domain in full, completed from reference TRBV25-1 and TRBJ2-5, reads EADIYQTPRYLVIGTGKKITLECSQTMGHDKMYWYQQDPGMELHLIHYSYGVNSTEKGDLSSESTVSRIRTEHFPLTLESARPSHTSQYLCASSGGIFRTVQETQYFGPGTRLLVL.

The rearrangement links TRBV19 to TRBJ1-1; the D gene is possibly TRBD1 (5 bases). Trimming stripped 6 bases from V and 6 bases from J, with 8 bases between. This CDR3 has 11 residues. Per the germline V gene, CDR1 is LNHDA and CDR2 is SQIVND (reference sequence). The CDR3 DNA reads as TGTGCCAGTAGGCAGGGTGCTGAAGCTTTCTTT. The encoded protein is CASRQGAEAFF.

The table lists this clone with a few counts. The chain is built from TRBV11-2 and TRBJ2-1, with a tentative D call TRBD2 (5 bases). V was cut by 0 bases and J by 7 bases, with 13 bases left in between. Germline V gene data show CDR1 as SGHAT and CDR2 as FQNNGV. The CDR3 length is 15 residues. The CDR3 coding sequence is TGTGCCAGCAGCTTAGACGAGGGCCCTTGGAATGAGCAGTTCTTC. It yields the protein CASSLDEGPWNEQFF.

The genes are TRBV27 and TRBJ1-4, with no clear D. V shed 3 bases and J shed 7 bases, with 9 bases lying between them. Germline V gives CDR1 MNHEY, CDR2 SMNVEV (reference sequence). CDR3 length: 13 amino acids. The CDR3, as DNA: TGTGCCAGCAGTTTGATTCCAGGTGAAAAACTGTTTTTT. It translates to CASSLIPGEKLFF. Variable domain in full (rest from reference TRBV27 and TRBJ1-4): EAQVTQNPRYLITVTGKKLTVTCSQNMNHEYMSWYRQDPGLGLRQIYYSMNVEVTDKGDVPEGYKVSRKEKRNFPLILESPSPNQTSLYFCASSLIPGEKLFFGSGTQLSVL.

The gene calls are TRBV28 and TRBJ2-7, with a possible D match to TRBD2 (6 bases). This CDR3 comprises 15 residues. CDR1 is MDHEN, CDR2 SYDVKM, per germline. V was clipped by 3 bases and J by 3 bases, with 15 bases between them. The CDR3 spells CASSFGGALNYEQYF. CDR3 nucleotide sequence: TGTGCCAGCAGTTTTGGCGGGGCCCTGAACTACGAGCAGTACTTC.

J is TRBJ2-5 and V is TRBV28, with D perhaps TRBD2 (6 bases). V gave up 6 bases and J gave up 4 bases, with 12 bases separating them. The CDR3 has 13 residues. CDR1 and CDR2 (germline): MDHEN, SYDVKM. DNA for the CDR3: TGTGCCAGCAGAAGGGAGGTTCGAGAGACCCAGTACTTC. Amino acids: CASRREVRETQYF. Complete variable domain (other parts from reference TRBV28 and TRBJ2-5): DVKVTQSSRYLVKRTGEKVFLECVQDMDHENMFWYRQDPGLGLRLIYFSYDVKMKEKGDIPEGYSVSREKKERFSLILESASTNQTSMYLCASRREVRETQYFGPGTRLLVL.

In regard to this clone: Germline is not matched at one junction end, which may reflect a read error. The chain employs TRBV7-9 and TRBJ1-6; TRBD1 matches 9 bases. Germline V gene lookup returns CDR1 SEHNR and CDR2 FQNEAQ (reference sequence). The CDR3 contains 14 residues. The DNA for the CDR3 is TGTTCCAGCAGCTTCGACAGGGGGAATTCACCCCTCCACTTT. Its protein is CSSSFDRGNSPLHF.

V and J are TRBV9 and TRBJ2-7; 9 bases are shared with TRBD1. In germline, CDR1 is SGDLS, CDR2 YYNGEE. This CDR3 contains 15 residues. V shed 0 bases and J 4 bases; nucleotides not matched to a gene: 5. CDR3 nucleotide sequence: TGTGCCAGCAGCGTAGATTCGGGACAGGGTTACGAGCAGTACTTC. Its translation: CASSVDSGQGYEQYF.

The gene calls are TRBV6-6 and TRBJ2-7; TRBD2 aligns across 11 bases. CDR3 length: 14 residues. In germline, CDR1 is MNHNY, CDR2 SVGAGI (reference sequence). V shed 6 bases and J 6 bases; nucleotides not matched to a gene: 7. Here the CDR3 reads CASRYTSGRGEQYF. CDR3 bases: TGTGCCAGCAGATACACTAGCGGGAGAGGCGAGCAGTACTTC.

The J gene is TRBJ2-3, the V gene TRBV4-1; TRBD2 matches at 7 bases. After removal of 0 bases from V and 2 bases from J, the junction contained 8 bases not matched to a gene. The germline CDR1 and CDR2 sequences are MGHRA and YSYEKL. This CDR3 is 17 amino acids long. This CDR3 is CASSQDGGGGNTDTQYF. The CDR3 DNA is TGCGCCAGCAGCCAAGATGGGGGGGGAGGGAACACAGATACGCAGTATTTT.

V usage is TRBV2 and J usage is TRBJ2-5; 7 bases fit TRBD1. The CDR3 runs 13 residues. CDR1 is SNHLY, CDR2 FYNNEI, per germline. V trimming: 7 bases; J trimming: 1 base; junction bases outside the gene matches: 3. CDR3 amino acids: CASIRQGQETQYF. CDR3 DNA: TGTGCCAGCATCAGACAGGGCCAAGAGACCCAGTACTTC.

This clone appeared a few times. The chain recombines TRBV21-1 with TRBJ2-7; the table's D call, TRBD1, has no DNA check behind it. TRBV21-1 is recorded as a pseudogene. The CDR3 length is 16 residues. This chain's CDR3 is CASRETGEQPSYEQYF. CDR3 DNA sequence: TGTGCCAGCAGAGAAACAGGGGAACAGCCCTCCTACGAGCAGTACTTC.

The rearrangement joins TRBV7-2 to TRBJ2-7; TRBD2 agrees at 14 bases. The germline V gene encodes CDR1 SGHTA and CDR2 FQGNSA. V lost 5 bases to trimming and J lost 1 base; unmatched junction nucleotides: 10. CDR3 length: 18 amino acids. The CDR3 sequence: CASSQTVGLAGGSYEQYF. The CDR3 nucleotides are TGTGCCAGCAGCCAGACAGTCGGACTAGCGGGAGGTTCCTACGAGCAGTACTTC. The entire variable domain, with the rest obtained from reference TRBV7-2 and TRBJ2-7, is as follows: GAGVSQSPSNKVTEKGKDVELRCDPISGHTALYWYRQSLGQGLEFLIYFQGNSAPDKSGLPSDRFSAERTGGSVSTLTIQRTQQEDSAVYLCASSQTVGLAGGSYEQYFGPGTRLTVT.

In this sample, this clone turned up once. The CDR3 sequence is CASSQSGGRGNYEQYF. For the CDR3, the DNA is TGCGCCAGCAGTCAATCAGGTGGCCGGGGAAACTACGAGCAGTACTTC. This chain uses TRBV23-1 with TRBJ2-7, with a tentative D call TRBD2 (5 bases). TRBV23-1 is labeled an ORF, and its function is uncertain. The CDR3 is 16 amino acids. Trimming removed 0 bases from V and 3 bases from J, with 15 bases in between.

The chain combines TRBV30 with TRBJ1-2; D call uncertain. Trimming took 4 bases from V and 4 from J, leaving 7 bases between them. The CDR3 runs to 11 residues. CDR1 and CDR2 from the germline V gene are GTSNPN and SVGIG (reference sequence). DNA of the CDR3: TGTGCCTGGACCCAGGCCTATGGCTACACCTTC. This encodes CAWTQAYGYTF.